The 23 T cell receptor beta chains presented below share a single source sample, sequenced in a study of T cells after yellow fever vaccination. From the 5' RACE reads, TCRdb called clonotypes with MiXCR, one entry per CDR3 protein. The table has fewer than 500,000 distinct CDR3 sequences, around 20% seen once. Sequenced here: PBMCs, sampled before the yellow fever booster vaccination. The receptors come from a man aged 18 to 29 who received the YFV17D yellow fever vaccine.

The sample holds a few counts of this clonotype. The rearrangement joins TRBV7-9 to TRBJ2-3, with D perhaps matching TRBD2 (5 bases). The CDR3 is made up of 13 amino acids. Germline CDR1 and CDR2: SEHNR and FQNEAQ (reference sequence). V lost 5 bases and J lost 8, with 14 bases in between. DNA for the CDR3: TGTGCCAGCAGCATCACTTTCCGGGGTACGCAGTATTTT. Its protein is CASSITFRGTQYF.

This clonotype was seen only a few times. The CDR3 loop is CSVEESRTGSYEQYF. Written as DNA, the CDR3 is TGCAGCGTTGAAGAATCCCGGACAGGATCCTACGAGCAGTACTTC. The V and J genes are TRBV29-1 and TRBJ2-7, with TRBD1 identical over 7 bases. CDR1 and CDR2 from the germline V gene are SQVTM and ANQGSEA. This CDR3 comprises 15 residues. Losses at the gene ends were 0 bases for V and 1 base for J; bases not matched to a gene: 6.

In this sample, this clonotype turned up a few times. The V call is TRBV6-5, the J call TRBJ1-1; a possible D gene is TRBD1 (5 bases). Germline values: CDR1 MNHEY, CDR2 SVGAGI. The CDR3 has 14 amino acids. Trimming stripped 8 bases from V and 7 bases from J, with 20 bases between. The CDR3, as DNA: TGTGCCAGCTACGACCCCCGACAGTGGTTTGAAGCTTTCTTT. Amino acid sequence: CASYDPRQWFEAFF.

This sequence joins TRBV12-3 or TRBV12-4 and TRBJ2-5; 13 bases line up with TRBD2. The CDR3 has 15 residues. With 6 bases clipped from V and 7 bases from J, the junction kept 8 bases outside the gene matches. The CDR3, as DNA: TGTGCCAGCAGAGAACTAGCGGGGGGGCCCGGGACCCAGTACTTC. Translating it yields CASRELAGGPGTQYF.

This clonotype was found a few times. The chain recombines TRBV6-4 with TRBJ2-2; unclear D gene. This CDR3 has 18 amino acids. From germline, CDR1 is MRHNA and CDR2 SNTAGT. V was trimmed by 7 bases and J by 3 bases, leaving 24 bases between them. The CDR3 DNA reads as TGTGCCAGCAAGGGTGTAGAAGTACGGGTAACGGACACCGGGGAGCTGTTTTTT. This sequence encodes CASKGVEVRVTDTGELFF.

This clonotype showed up many times. The rearrangement links TRBV29-1 to TRBJ2-6, with no clear D. The germline V and J ends were trimmed by 6 bases and 0 bases, with 6 bases remaining between them. CDR3 size: 13 residues. Germline V CDR1 and CDR2: SQVTM, ANQGSEA. DNA of the CDR3: TGCAGCGTGGCTCTCTCTGGGGCCAACGTCCTGACTTTC. Translation gives CSVALSGANVLTF.

This rearrangement joins TRBV20-1 to TRBJ2-7; TRBD1 might be the D (5 bases). CDR1 is DFQATT, CDR2 SNEGSKA, per germline (reference sequence). The CDR3 spans 12 residues. V was clipped by 5 bases and J by 13 bases, with 21 bases between them. The CDR3 spells CSAATAPGRLYF. CDR3 DNA: TGCAGTGCTGCGACAGCCCCAGGTAGACTCTACTTC.

The chain joins TRBV5-1 to TRBJ2-1, with D perhaps given as TRBD1 or TRBD2 (5 bases each). The CDR3 totals 15 residues. Germline values: CDR1 SGHRS, CDR2 YFSETQ. The germline V and J ends were trimmed by 5 bases and 0 bases, with 12 bases remaining between them. The CDR3 DNA reads TGCGCCAGCAGGCCCGGGGCTGGCTCCTACAATGAGCAGTTCTTC. It specifies CASRPGAGSYNEQFF.

This clonotype was seen at least ten times. V usage is TRBV20-1 and J usage is TRBJ2-1, with TRBD1 matching 8 bases. The CDR3 length is 15 residues. Trimming cost V 2 bases and J 4 bases; bases outside gene matches: 7. Germline lookup yields CDR1 DFQATT and CDR2 SNEGSKA (reference sequence). The CDR3 DNA is TGCAGTGCTAGATCACCGGGACAGGCATACAATGAGCAGTTCTTC. It is translated as CSARSPGQAYNEQFF.

J is TRBJ2-1 and V is TRBV18; D possibly uses TRBD1 or TRBD2 (6 bases each). There are 17 residues in the CDR3. The V end lost 2 bases, the J end lost 1 base, and 15 bases lay between the germline ends. The germline V gene has CDR1 KGHSH and CDR2 LQKENI. CDR3 DNA sequence: TGTGCCAGCTCACCAGGGTCCGGGGGCAGGTCCTACAATGAGCAGTTCTTC. Its protein is CASSPGSGGRSYNEQFF.

V is TRBV14 and J is TRBJ2-1; TRBD1 matches 8 bases. The CDR3 is made up of 16 amino acids. Germline trimming cut 5 bases from V and 6 bases from J; bases unmatched to any gene: 12. The germline V gene has CDR1 SGHDN and CDR2 FVKESK. CDR3 residues: CASSEKSGGRGNEQFF. Here the CDR3 DNA reads TGTGCCAGCAGCGAGAAATCAGGGGGCAGGGGCAATGAGCAGTTCTTC.

Note on this clonotype: Relative to the germline gene, one junction end is altered; a read error may explain this. The V gene is TRBV5-6, the J gene TRBJ2-1, with TRBD2 matching over 9 bases. CDR1 and CDR2 (germline): SGHDT, YYEEEE. The CDR3 is made up of 16 amino acids. The CDR3 sequence is CASRVAGASSYNERFF. For the CDR3, the DNA is TGTGCCAGCAGAGTAGCGGGGGCGAGCTCCTACAATGAGCGGTTCTTC.

V gene TRBV7-9 combines with J gene TRBJ2-1; D unclear. The CDR3 has 12 amino acids. The ends were cut back, 1 base at V and 8 bases at J, with 6 bases in the middle. Germline CDR1 is SEHNR and CDR2 is FQNEAQ (reference sequence). CDR3 bases: TGTGCCAGCAGCTTAGATTTCGATGAGCAGTTCTTC. It codes for CASSLDFDEQFF.

The J gene is TRBJ2-3, the V gene TRBV25-1; D gene ambiguous. With 1 base removed from V and 3 bases from J, the gap between germline ends came to 11 bases. The CDR3 extends over 15 amino acids. Germline V gives CDR1 MGHDK, CDR2 SYGVNS. Here the CDR3 DNA reads TGTGCCAGCAGTGAATTTCGGATAAAGACAGATACGCAGTATTTT. It encodes CASSEFRIKTDTQYF.

The chain has TRBV7-9 and TRBJ1-3; possible D gene TRBD1, 5 bases. Germline V lookup: CDR1 SEHNR, CDR2 FQNEAQ (reference sequence). This CDR3 region has 17 residues. The V end lost 4 bases, the J end lost 3 bases, and 19 bases lay between the germline ends. The CDR3 region is CASSYTPAAGYGNTIYF. The CDR3 DNA reads as TGTGCCAGCAGCTACACCCCAGCGGCAGGGTATGGAAACACCATATATTTT.

The chain has TRBV29-1 and TRBJ2-5, with 9 bases identical to TRBD2. The CDR3 loop spans 14 amino acids. With V trimmed by 7 bases and J by 5 bases, 11 bases remained unmatched. CDR1 and CDR2 (germline): SQVTM, ANQGSEA. In DNA, the CDR3 is TGCAGCGCGACCGGCGGGGGGGCAACGGAGACCCAGTACTTC. It is translated as CSATGGGATETQYF.

The CDR3 is CASSTQGSLYNEQFF. The CDR3, as DNA: TGTGCCAGCAGCACACAGGGGTCTCTTTACAATGAGCAGTTCTTC. This chain connects TRBV7-3 to TRBJ2-1; 7 bases map to TRBD1. V shed 5 bases, J shed 4 bases, and the junction held 8 bases outside the gene matches. The germline CDR1 and CDR2 sequences are SGHTA and FQGTGA. There are 15 residues in the CDR3.

The table lists this clonotype with a few counts. The chain is built from TRBV6-5 and TRBJ2-7, with D perhaps TRBD1 or TRBD2 (5 bases each). The germline CDR1 and CDR2 sequences are MNHEY and SVGAGI. The V end was cut by 6 bases, the J end by 7 bases, with 13 bases between. The CDR3 covers 12 residues. This CDR3 is CASRWGPSEQYF. DNA for the CDR3: TGTGCCAGCAGGTGGGGACCCTCAGAGCAGTACTTC.

This chain uses TRBV6-5 with TRBJ2-7; TRBD1 is a possible D gene (6 bases). Germline V lookup: CDR1 MNHEY, CDR2 SVGAGI. V was clipped by 2 bases and J by 6 bases, with 14 bases between them. This CDR3 comprises 14 residues. CDR3: CASSYGQGPGEQYF. The CDR3 DNA sequence: TGTGCCAGCAGTTACGGGCAGGGGCCGGGCGAGCAGTACTTC.

The chain is built from TRBV4-1 and TRBJ2-7; TRBD1 matches 11 bases. J gave up 3 bases and V 0 bases, and 4 bases lay outside the gene matches. The CDR3 length is 16 residues. Germline V gene lookup returns CDR1 MGHRA and CDR2 YSYEKL. In nucleotides, the CDR3 is TGCGCCAGCAGCCAAGAGCCCGGGACAGGGGGCTACGAGCAGTACTTC. It is translated as CASSQEPGTGGYEQYF.

This clonotype was found a few times. CDR3 bases: TGTGCCAGCAGCAGTGGCTGGGGCGAGGGGAAGTCTGAAGCTTTCTTT. Translation gives CASSSGWGEGKSEAFF. This chain joins TRBV11-2 and TRBJ1-1; maybe TRBD1 (5 bases). The CDR3 sequence is 16 residues long. Trimming left V 5 bases short and J 6 bases short, with 22 bases between. Germline-derived CDR1 and CDR2 are SGHAT and FQNNGV.

The V call is TRBV7-9, the J call TRBJ1-2, with D uncertain. CDR1 and CDR2 from the germline V gene are SEHNR and FQNEAQ (reference sequence). CDR3 length: 15 amino acids. V lost 5 bases and J 2 bases, leaving 15 bases between the germline ends. CDR3 DNA: TGTGCCAGCAGCCCCCCGGCAACCGAAAACTATGGCTACACCTTC. This translates into CASSPPATENYGYTF.

The chain is built from TRBV7-2 and TRBJ2-2, with 10 bases identical to TRBD2. This CDR3 spans 16 amino acids. Germline lookup yields CDR1 SGHTA and CDR2 FQGNSA. With 3 bases clipped from V and 4 bases from J, the junction kept 5 bases outside the gene matches. The CDR3 DNA is TGTGCCAGCAGCTTTAGGCTAGCGGGGGTCACCGGGGAGCTGTTTTTT. The encoded protein is CASSFRLAGVTGELFF.